Presented here are 5 T cell receptor beta chains from one specimen sequenced in a study of shared clonotypes between healthy human individuals. Sequencing used immunoSEQ multiplex PCR; TCRdb keeps in-frame clones, though not all of them. This sample has about 1.1 million clones, with 70% to 85% found just once. Material: memory CD4+ T cells from PBMCs. Documented subset: CD45RA-negative fraction. The origin of the receptors is a man aged 18 to 30 in good health. Some clones in this sample may be carry-over from other donors' samples.

The chain couples TRBV7-3 to TRBJ2-5; 12 bases match TRBD2. The junction had 5 bases not matched to a gene; V was cut back by 5 bases and J by 4 bases. This CDR3 contains 15 residues. Germline V lookup: CDR1 SGHTA, CDR2 FQGTGA. CDR3 sequence (DNA): TGTGCCAGCAGCCGACTAGCGGGAGCGGGAGAGACCCAGTACTTC. Its protein product is CASSRLAGAGETQYF.

The chain carries TRBV5-1 and TRBJ2-1; D gene ambiguous. Germline values: CDR1 SGHRS, CDR2 YFSETQ. Trimming took off 0 bases at V and 7 bases at J, with 14 bases between the two ends. This CDR3 spans 15 amino acids. CDR3 region: CASSLVGVENNEQFF. CDR3 sequence (DNA): TGCGCCAGCAGCTTGGTGGGCGTCGAGAATAATGAGCAGTTCTTC.

This clone was seen more than once but under ten times. The chain combines TRBV5-1 with TRBJ2-7; TRBD2 might be the D (6 bases). Germline V gives CDR1 SGHRS, CDR2 YFSETQ. Trimming pared 3 bases from V and 4 bases from J, leaving 11 bases between. The CDR3 length is 13 residues. In nucleotides, the CDR3 is TGCGCCAGCAGCTACACGGGGGAGTACGAGCAGTACTTC. Its protein is CASSYTGEYEQYF.

The chain has TRBV28 and TRBJ2-3, with D possibly matching TRBD2 (5 bases). The V gene lost 4 bases and the J gene lost 7 bases, with 9 bases spanning the gap. Germline CDR1 reads MDHEN; CDR2 reads SYDVKM. The CDR3 consists of 12 residues. CDR3 sequence: CASSSTGNTQYF. In DNA form, the CDR3 reads TGTGCCAGCAGTTCTACCGGGAATACGCAGTATTTT.

The chain carries TRBV10-1 and TRBJ2-5; 11 bases are a match to TRBD2. The CDR3 consists of 15 residues. Germline values: CDR1 WNHNN, CDR2 SYGVQD (reference sequence). V dropped 7 bases and J dropped 1; count of bases not matched to a gene: 5. CDR3 nucleotide sequence: TGCGCCAGCAATAAGGGACTAGCGGCCCAAGAGACCCAGTACTTC. This codes for CASNKGLAAQETQYF.